The rows below give T cell receptor beta chains drawn from one sample of a study of human T cells and chemical hapten exposure. TCRdb reanalysed the RACE reads using MiXCR and keeps one entry per CDR3 protein. Among about 84,000 distinct CDR3 sequences listed, 10% to 12% were seen once. Sequencing used whole blood, obtained in connection with sensitization to the hapten diphenylcyclopropenone (DPC). The receptors were sampled from a woman in her forties or fifties with alopecia areata. Some clones in this sample may be carry-over from other donors' samples. The CDR3 runs from the conserved cysteine through the conserved F or W. A D gene is named only where the DNA matches it firmly. Clone size appears in some rows only: once, few, many, or a class for an expanded clone.

many	TRBV7-9	15	TRBJ1-4	TRBD1	TGTGCCAGCAGCTTTGGGACAGGGATGCGGGAAAAACTGTTTTTT	CASSFGTGMREKLFF
-	TRBV18	14	TRBJ2-7	-	TGTGCCAGCTCACCCCGGACAGAGTCCTACGAGCAGTACTTC	CASSPRTESYEQYF
few	TRBV20-1	16	TRBJ2-3	TRBD2	TGCAGTGCTAGGGGGTCTAGCGGGACCTTCACAGATACGCAGTATTTT	CSARGSSGTFTDTQYF
-	TRBV7-2	16	TRBJ2-4	-	TGTGCCAGCAGCTTAAACGGGATGGGGGCCAAAAACATTCAGTACTTC	CASSLNGMGAKNIQYF
-	TRBV5-1	15	TRBJ2-3	TRBD2	TGCGCCAGCAGCTCGGGACTAGCGGGAGTAGATACGCAGTATTTT	CASSSGLAGVDTQYF
many	TRBV5-4	15	TRBJ2-1	TRBD1	TGTGCCAGCAGCTTGCAGGGGGCGACCTACAATGAGCAGTTCTTC	CASSLQGATYNEQFF
many	TRBV14	15	TRBJ1-6	-	TGTGCCAGCAGCCAAGGGGTTTCCTATAATTCACCCCTCCACTTT	CASSQGVSYNSPLHF
many	TRBV5-1	11	TRBJ2-1	-	TGCGCCAGCAGCGGGGGAGCTGAGCAGTTCTTC	CASSGGAEQFF
-	TRBV10-3	18	TRBJ1-1	-	TGTGCCATCAGTGGGGTAGGGGGGCTAGCTTCCATGAACACTGAAGCTTTCTTT	CAISGVGGLASMNTEAFF
many	TRBV21-1	18	TRBJ2-1	-	TGTGCCAGCAGCATTCGTCTTCTAGCGGAAAGCTCCTACAATGAGCAGTTCTTC	CASSIRLLAESSYNEQFF
few	TRBV19	16	TRBJ2-1	-	TGTGCCAGTAGCCCGATAATAAGGGCCTCCTACAATGAGCAGTTCTTC	CASSPIIRASYNEQFF
many	TRBV7-9	15	TRBJ2-7	TRBD2	TGTGCCAGCAGCTATGGTAGCGGGAGCAAGCACGAGCAGTACTTC	CASSYGSGSKHEQYF
many	TRBV11-2	12	TRBJ1-6	-	TGTGCCAGCAGGAGGGAGTCTTCACCCCTCCACTTT	CASRRESSPLHF
-	TRBV20-1	13	TRBJ2-7	-	TGCAGTGCTGAGGACGGGATCTCCTACGAGCAGTACTTC	CSAEDGISYEQYF
-	TRBV6-4	16	TRBJ2-1	TRBD2	TGTGCCAGCAGTGACTCTGGCGGGAGGTTTGTAAATGAGCAGTTCTTC	CASSDSGGRFVNEQFF
-	TRBV12-3/TRBV12-4	15	TRBJ2-7	-	TGTGCCAGCAGCCGGAACCGGGACTCCAGTCGCGAGCAGTACTTC	CASSRNRDSSREQYF
many	TRBV5-1	12	TRBJ1-2	TRBD1	TGCGCCAGCAGCCGGACAGGGGAAGGCTACACCTTC	CASSRTGEGYTF
many	TRBV7-6	17	TRBJ2-6	-	TGTGCCAGCAGCTTTTTCAGGCCATCCTCTGGGGCCAACGTCCTGACTTTC	CASSFFRPSSGANVLTF
many	TRBV9	14	TRBJ2-1	TRBD2	TGTGCCAGCAGTGAACTAGCGGTCGACGGGGAGCAGTTCTTC	CASSELAVDGEQFF
many	TRBV7-6	18	TRBJ2-2	TRBD2	TGTGCCAGCAGCCCGGGACTAGCGGGAGGATTGAACACCGGGGAGCTGTTTTTT	CASSPGLAGGLNTGELFF
many	TRBV7-9	14	TRBJ1-1	-	TGTGCCAGCAGCCCGGACGGCATGAACACTGAAGCTTTCTTT	CASSPDGMNTEAFF
-	TRBV20-1	11	TRBJ2-7	-	TGCAGTGCTGCTAGCTCCTACGAGCAGTACTTC	CSAASSYEQYF
-	TRBV3-1	17	TRBJ2-1	TRBD2	TGTGCCAGCAGCCAAGATTTGCTAGCGGGAGGGAGGAATGAGCAGTTCTTC	CASSQDLLAGGRNEQFF
many	TRBV3-1	14	TRBJ2-1	-	TGTGCCAGCAGCCATTGGACTGCGCCGGGTGAGCAGTTCTTC	CASSHWTAPGEQFF
many	TRBV20-1	13	TRBJ2-3	-	TGCAGTGCTATAGGGCTAATCACAGATACGCAGTATTTT	CSAIGLITDTQYF
many	TRBV20-1	13	TRBJ2-5	TRBD1	TGCAGTCTCCAGGGGGCGGACCAAGAGACCCAGTACTTC	CSLQGADQETQYF
few	TRBV19	16	TRBJ1-5	-	TGTGCCAGTAGGAGCGGGGGCGGAGTTAGCAATCAGCCCCAGCATTTT	CASRSGGGVSNQPQHF
-	TRBV6-5	13	TRBJ1-1	-	TGTGCCAGCAGTTACCCGGGCCGCACTGAAGCTTTCTTT	CASSYPGRTEAFF
few	TRBV5-4	15	TRBJ1-1	TRBD1	TGTGCCAGCAGCGCCCCGACAGGGGGAGGCACTGAAGCTTTCTTT	CASSAPTGGGTEAFF
few	TRBV10-3	14	TRBJ2-1	TRBD2	TGTGCCATCAGGGGGACTAGCGGGTTTGGTGAGCAGTTCTTC	CAIRGTSGFGEQFF
-	TRBV19	14	TRBJ2-7	-	TGTGCCAGAACGATTCCGGGACATCCCTACGAGCAGTACTTC	CARTIPGHPYEQYF
many	TRBV13	15	TRBJ2-5	-	TGTGCCAGCAGCCACCGTACTACAGGGAAAGGGACCCAGTACTTC	CASSHRTTGKGTQYF
few	TRBV20-1	13	TRBJ2-3	-	TGCAGCCTACTCCACGGCCTAAGGGATACGCAGTATTTT	CSLLHGLRDTQYF
-	TRBV19	15	TRBJ2-1	-	TGTGCCAGTACCCCCGCCTATCCAACCTACAATGAGCAGTTCTTC	CASTPAYPTYNEQFF
-	TRBV11-2	13	TRBJ1-1	-	TGTGCCAGCAGCCCCCGCTCGAACACTGAAGCTTTCTTT	CASSPRSNTEAFF
many	TRBV11-3	17	TRBJ2-1	TRBD2	TGTGCCAGCAGCCCAGGACTAGCGGGATGGGCCTACAATGAGCAGTTCTTC	CASSPGLAGWAYNEQFF
-	TRBV7-6	18	TRBJ2-3	TRBD2	TGTGCCAGCAGCTTAGGGGGGACTAGCGGGAGTCGGACAGATACGCAGTATTTT	CASSLGGTSGSRTDTQYF
-	TRBV30	14	TRBJ2-2	-	TGTGCCTGGAGTCGGAGGGAGAACACCGGGGAGCTGTTTTTT	CAWSRRENTGELFF
many	TRBV5-5	15	TRBJ1-2	-	TGTGCCAGCAGCTCGGGACCGTTAGCTAACTATGGCTACACCTTC	CASSSGPLANYGYTF
few	TRBV29-1	14	TRBJ1-3	-	TGCAGCGTTCAGGACGGTAGCTCTGGAAACACCATATATTTT	CSVQDGSSGNTIYF
-	TRBV29-1	13	TRBJ2-1	-	TGCAGCGTTGATAGCTCCCGATACAATGAGCAGTTCTTC	CSVDSSRYNEQFF
many	TRBV28	15	TRBJ1-6	-	TGTGCCAGCAGTATTACCCGACGGAGGAATTCACCCCTCCACTTT	CASSITRRRNSPLHF
many	TRBV20-1	14	TRBJ1-6	TRBD1	TGCAGTGCTACCCCGGACAGGGGAAATTCACCCCTCCACTTT	CSATPDRGNSPLHF
many	TRBV5-1	15	TRBJ2-7	TRBD2	TGCGCCAGCAGCTTGGGGGGCAGCGGGAGCTACGAGCAGTACTTC	CASSLGGSGSYEQYF
few	TRBV29-1	13	TRBJ2-7	TRBD2	TGCAGCGTCATAGCGGGAGGCCTCTACGAGCAGTACTTC	CSVIAGGLYEQYF
many	TRBV24-1	13	TRBJ1-2	-	TGTGCCACCGCGATCGGGGCGGACTATGGCTACACCTTC	CATAIGADYGYTF